What follows are 8 T cell receptor beta chains derived from one specimen sequenced in a study of shared clonotypes between healthy human individuals. Only in-frame clones appear in the TCRdb table, and some are missing; sequencing was by immunoSEQ multiplex PCR. The table has approximately 440,000 clones, 75% to 80% seen once. Source material: PBMCs. These receptor sequences come from a woman between 40 and 50 years old in good health. Some clones in this sample may be carry-over from other donors' samples.

This sequence joins TRBV5-1 and TRBJ1-2; D is possibly TRBD1 (6 bases). CDR1 is SGHRS and CDR2 is YFSETQ in the germline V gene. V lost 7 bases and J 5 bases, leaving 15 bases between the germline ends. This CDR3 contains 13 residues. The CDR3 here is CASGGDITYGYTF. As DNA, the CDR3 is TGCGCCAGCGGAGGGGACATAACTTATGGCTACACCTTC.

This chain joins TRBV18 and TRBJ2-5, with 9 bases identical to TRBD1. CDR1 is KGHSH, CDR2 LQKENI, per germline. With 4 bases clipped from V and 7 bases from J, the junction kept 10 bases outside the gene matches. This CDR3 is 15 amino acids long. CDR3 sequence (DNA): TGTGCCAGCTCACTGGGACAGGGTCCGAGGGGGACCCAGTACTTC. Encoded protein: CASSLGQGPRGTQYF.

This clone was seen at least ten times. The sample holds other DNA sequences that translate to the same CDR3. The chain couples TRBV28 to TRBJ2-1; no firm D call. From germline, CDR1 is MDHEN and CDR2 SYDVKM. The V end lost 3 bases, the J end lost 1 base, and 13 bases lay between the germline ends. CDR3 size: 16 residues. The CDR3 DNA reads TGTGCCAGCAGTTTGCCCGGTGGAGTGTCCTACAATGAGCAGTTCTTC. It translates to CASSLPGGVSYNEQFF.

V and J are TRBV28 and TRBJ2-3; no definite D call. The V gene's germline CDR1 is MDHEN and CDR2 SYDVKM. V lost 6 bases to trimming and J lost 2 bases, with 15 bases between them. The CDR3 spans 15 residues. Here the CDR3 DNA reads TGTGCCAGCAGCCCGGGCTACTTCCCCACAGATACGCAGTATTTT. This translates into CASSPGYFPTDTQYF. The whole variable domain, filled in from reference TRBV28 and TRBJ2-3, reads DVKVTQSSRYLVKRTGEKVFLECVQDMDHENMFWYRQDPGLGLRLIYFSYDVKMKEKGDIPEGYSVSREKKERFSLILESASTNQTSMYLCASSPGYFPTDTQYFGPGTRLTVL.

As for this clone: With only one base between it and a far larger clone, this is likely a read error. The chain carries TRBV7-9 and TRBJ2-1; D may be TRBD2 (6 bases). This CDR3 has 15 residues. In germline, CDR1 is SEHNR, CDR2 FQNEAQ (reference sequence). This CDR3 is CAGSRGVGGPNEQFF. DNA for the CDR3: TGTGCCGGCAGCCGCGGGGTGGGCGGGCCTAATGAGCAGTTCTTC.

The CDR3 DNA reads as TGTGCCAGCAGCTCCCCCTCGCAGGGTGAAAAACTGTTTTTT. Encoded protein: CASSSPSQGEKLFF. J is TRBJ1-4 and V is TRBV5-6; the D gene is possibly TRBD1 (5 bases). This CDR3 has 14 amino acids. Trimming cost V 3 bases and J 7 bases, with 13 bases left between them. Germline CDR1 SGHDT, CDR2 YYEEEE.

The CDR3 nucleotides read TGCGCCAGCAGCCAAGAGTTGCTAGCGGGAGGGACGGAGCAGTTCTTC. Its translation: CASSQELLAGGTEQFF. The chain employs TRBV4-3 and TRBJ2-1, with 12 bases aligning to TRBD2. Germline trimming cut 0 bases from V and 10 bases from J; bases unmatched to any gene: 7. Germline lookup yields CDR1 LGHNA and CDR2 YSLEER. This CDR3 is built from 16 residues.

This chain links TRBV10-3 with TRBJ2-3; D is unclear. V lost 0 bases and J 2 bases, leaving 9 bases between the germline ends. CDR3 length: 15 amino acids. Germline V lookup: CDR1 ENHRY, CDR2 SYGVKD. The CDR3 DNA sequence: TGTGCCATCAGTGAGTCGATGGTCCTCACAGATACGCAGTATTTT. Encoded protein: CAISESMVLTDTQYF.